Here is one TCR beta chain with its context. Patients at the Seattle site were enrolled during active infection and followed longitudinally. With 4 bases clipped from V and 6 bases from J, the junction kept 8 bases outside the gene matches. The CDR3 is made up of 15 amino acids. Germline CDR1 MDHEN, CDR2 SYDVKM. In the original analysis: From reference gene primer amplification, estimates of nucleated cell counts were derived. This table comes from immunoSEQ multiplex PCR, and its TCRdb copy is limited to in-frame clones, with some not included. That table gives V, J and clone size, and the DNA gave D and trimming. The table records approximately 300,000 clones, nearly 90% of them present only once. This sample stems from a study of blood T cell repertoires in COVID-19. Study overall: Material from acute and convalescent COVID-19 was sourced from the United States, Italy and Spain. Nucleic acid was either cDNA or gDNA, and it came from T cells, B-cell-depleted T cells, or PBMCs.

The chain carries TRBV28 and TRBJ2-1; 8 nucleotides match TRBD2. Sequencing input: peripheral blood. The TCR sequence derives from a middle-aged woman with COVID-19, enrolled during active disease. The CDR3: CASSSSREGPNEQFF. CDR3 in DNA: TGTGCCAGCAGTTCATCACGGGAGGGGCCCAATGAGCAGTTCTTC.